This T cell receptor (beta chain) is from a study of pediatric ulcerative colitis. Background on the study: Disease was pancolitis in several and left-sided in two, histology-confirmed.

The method was immunoSEQ multiplex PCR; TCRdb's version includes in-frame clones alone and lacks a portion of them. The sample lists roughly 64,000 clones; roughly nine tenths were seen once. Findings and caveats of the study: Ulcerative colitis patients shared more blood-rectal clones than controls. Repertoires came from total lymphocyte DNA, not specific subsets.

Points on this clone: The antigen is not known.

Ulcerative colitis patients received no immunosuppressive medication before the diagnostic colonoscopy. The receptor's source is a boy younger than 18 with severe ulcerative colitis. Sequenced material: blood.

CDR3 region: CASSLTGFSTEAFF. The CDR3 nucleotides read TGTGCCAGCAGCTTGACAGGTTTTTCCACTGAAGCTTTCTTT. V usage is TRBV7-3 and J usage is TRBJ1-1, with TRBD1 as a possible D gene (6 bases). CDR3 size: 14 residues. Trimming removed 3 bases from V and 4 bases from J, with 12 bases in between. The V gene's germline CDR1 is SGHTA and CDR2 FQGTGA.